Shown below are 18 T cell receptor beta chains from a single sample sequenced in a study of T cell responses to AZD1222 COVID-19 vaccine. TCRdb's copy holds only in-frame clones and misses some; the assay was immunoSEQ multiplex PCR. The sample has more than 120,000 clones; about 92% are singletons. The sample in question was peripheral blood, obtained 28 days after the second AZD1222 dose. Receptors originate from an adult who received the AZD1222 COVID-19 vaccine.

The table lists this clone with a few counts. The CDR3 DNA reads TGTGCCAGCAGCCCCAAAATCGGAGGCAATCAGCCCCAGCATTTT. Translating it yields CASSPKIGGNQPQHF. The chain employs TRBV7-2 and TRBJ1-5; D is unresolved. The CDR3 length is 15 residues. Germline loops: CDR1 SGHTA, CDR2 FQGNSA. V lost 5 bases and J 2 bases, leaving 13 bases between the germline ends.

The CDR3 DNA sequence: TGTGCCAGCAGTTCCCAGGGGCGGAATGAAGCTTTCTTT. Translated, it gives CASSSQGRNEAFF. The rearrangement joins TRBV12-3 or TRBV12-4 to TRBJ1-1, with D maybe TRBD1 (6 bases). With 4 bases removed from V and 7 bases from J, the gap between germline ends came to 13 bases. This CDR3 contains 13 residues.

This sequence joins TRBV28 and TRBJ1-5, with 10 bases lining up with TRBD1. Per the germline V gene, CDR1 is MDHEN and CDR2 is SYDVKM. This CDR3 is 15 amino acids long. Trimming removed 5 bases from V and 8 bases from J; junction bases left unmatched: 9. CDR3 coding DNA: TGTGCCAGCAGTCCCCAGGGACAGGGGAGGAAGCCCCAGCATTTT. This translates into CASSPQGQGRKPQHF.

The V gene is TRBV5-6, the J gene TRBJ2-1; either TRBD1 or TRBD2 may fit D (5 bases each). Germline V gene sequence: CDR1 SGHDT, CDR2 YYEEEE. The CDR3 length is 13 residues. With 3 bases removed from V and 9 bases from J, the gap between germline ends came to 13 bases. For the CDR3, the DNA is TGTGCCAGCAGCTCAGGGACCTTAAGTGAGCAGTTCTTC. Protein product: CASSSGTLSEQFF.

This clone came up once. The chain uses TRBV20-1 and TRBJ1-1; D remains unclear. V lost 3 bases and J 1 base, leaving 12 bases between the germline ends. The CDR3 extends over 14 amino acids. Germline V gene data show CDR1 as DFQATT and CDR2 as SNEGSKA (reference sequence). The CDR3 coding sequence is TGCAGTGCTAGTGCAGCCGGGGAGAACACTGAAGCTTTCTTT. Translated, it gives CSASAAGENTEAFF.

The chain couples TRBV20-1 to TRBJ2-5, with D unresolved. This CDR3 has 12 amino acids. The germline gives CDR1 DFQATT, CDR2 SNEGSKA (reference sequence). Trimming left V 3 bases short and J 1 base short, with 6 bases between. The CDR3 nucleotides are TGCAGTGCTAGTGGGCTCCAAGAGACCCAGTACTTC. Its translation is CSASGLQETQYF.

This rearrangement joins TRBV19 to TRBJ1-2; 8 positions match TRBD1. Germline assignment: CDR1 LNHDA and CDR2 SQIVND (reference sequence). The length of the CDR3 is 14 residues. V lost 3 bases and J lost 4; bases outside the gene matches: 4. CDR3 coding DNA: TGTGCCAGTAGTATCCCAGGGGGCGCCTATGGCTACACCTTC. Translating it yields CASSIPGGAYGYTF.

The rearrangement joins TRBV7-2 to TRBJ1-2; no firm D call. The CDR3 consists of 13 residues. V was cut by 5 bases and J by 4 bases, with 11 bases left in between. CDR1 and CDR2 (germline): SGHTA, FQGNSA. In DNA, the CDR3 is TGTGCCAGCAGCAGCAGTGAGGGCTATGGCTACACCTTC. This sequence encodes CASSSSEGYGYTF. The whole variable domain, filled in from reference TRBV7-2 and TRBJ1-2, reads GAGVSQSPSNKVTEKGKDVELRCDPISGHTALYWYRQSLGQGLEFLIYFQGNSAPDKSGLPSDRFSAERTGGSVSTLTIQRTQQEDSAVYLCASSSSEGYGYTFGSGTRLTVV.

The CDR3 region is CASSFRHTEGYNEQFF. The CDR3 DNA reads TGTGCCAGTAGTTTCCGGCATACCGAGGGCTACAATGAGCAGTTCTTC. The chain carries TRBV19 and TRBJ2-1, with a possible D match to TRBD2 (5 bases). Trimming took off 5 bases at V and 3 bases at J, with 17 bases between the two ends. Germline CDR1 and CDR2: LNHDA and SQIVND (reference sequence). The CDR3 is made up of 16 amino acids.

This clone was seen more than once but under ten times. V gene TRBV13 combines with J gene TRBJ1-4; the match to TRBD1 covers 9 bases. Germline CDR1 and CDR2: PRHDT and FYEKMQ (reference sequence). This CDR3 contains 16 residues. Losses at the gene ends were 5 bases for V and 3 bases for J; bases not matched to a gene: 7. CDR3 DNA: TGTGCCAGCAGCGCCCGGGACAGGGTGGCTAATGAAAAACTGTTTTTT. Amino acid sequence: CASSARDRVANEKLFF.

The V call is TRBV4-2, the J call TRBJ1-1, with D uncertain. The CDR3 loop spans 15 amino acids. Germline V gene sequence: CDR1 LGHNA, CDR2 YNFKEQ. Trimming removed 5 bases from V and 1 base from J, with 14 bases in between. The CDR3 DNA reads as TGTGCCAGCAGCGCGACCTCCTTTGAGAACACTGAAGCTTTCTTT. It yields the protein CASSATSFENTEAFF.

The genes are TRBV5-1 and TRBJ1-1; a weak D match, TRBD1 (6 bases). Between the trimmed V and J ends, which lost 1 base and 5 bases, there was a span of 21 bases. This CDR3 spans 17 amino acids. The germline V gene encodes CDR1 SGHRS and CDR2 YFSETQ. CDR3 nucleotide sequence: TGCGCCAGCAGCTTGAACCCCACCTCGACAGGAGGGACTGAAGCTTTCTTT. This sequence encodes CASSLNPTSTGGTEAFF. Full variable domain (missing parts from reference TRBV5-1 and TRBJ1-1): KAGVTQTPRYLIKTRGQQVTLSCSPISGHRSVSWYQQTPGQGLQFLFEYFSETQRNKGNFPGRFSGRQFSNSRSEMNVSTLELGDSALYLCASSLNPTSTGGTEAFFGQGTRLTVV.

The rearrangement links TRBV2 to TRBJ1-1, with D uncertain. V lost 9 bases to trimming and J lost 0 bases, with 14 bases between them. The germline V gene has CDR1 SNHLY and CDR2 FYNNEI. This CDR3 is built from 14 residues. CDR3 amino acids: CASRHDGMNTEAFF. In nucleotides, the CDR3 is TGTGCCAGTCGCCACGACGGCATGAACACTGAAGCTTTCTTT.

The V call is TRBV7-3, the J call TRBJ1-2; weak D call: TRBD1 (6 bases). Trimming took off 4 bases at V and 10 bases at J, with 13 bases between the two ends. CDR1 is SGHTA, CDR2 FQGTGA, per germline. The CDR3 runs to 12 residues. In DNA form, the CDR3 reads TGTGCCAGCAGCTCGAACAGGGTTGACTACACCTTC. This gives the protein CASSSNRVDYTF.

This clone was counted between two and nine times. This sequence joins TRBV18 and TRBJ2-2; TRBD1 aligns across 7 bases. The CDR3 contains 15 residues. The germline V gene encodes CDR1 KGHSH and CDR2 LQKENI. The J segment lost 2 bases and the V segment lost 6 bases, leaving 6 bases of the junction unmatched. The CDR3 is CASSSRDRNTGELFF. The CDR3 DNA sequence: TGTGCCAGCTCTTCCCGGGACAGAAACACCGGGGAGCTGTTTTTT. The whole variable domain, remainder taken from reference TRBV18 and TRBJ2-2, is NAGVMQNPRHLVRRRGQEARLRCSPMKGHSHVYWYRQLPEEGLKFMVYLQKENIIDESGMPKERFSAEFPKEGPSILRIQQVVRGDSAAYFCASSSRDRNTGELFFGEGSRLTVL.

The chain links TRBV29-1 to TRBJ2-1; the D gene is possibly TRBD1 (5 bases). The CDR3 totals 11 residues. V was trimmed by 7 bases and J by 9 bases, leaving 13 bases between them. Germline lookup yields CDR1 SQVTM and CDR2 ANQGSEA. CDR3 nucleotide sequence: TGCAGCGGACAAAGGGGTGCTGAGCAGTTCTTC. Translating it yields CSGQRGAEQFF.

The chain employs TRBV27 and TRBJ1-2; tentatively, D is TRBD1 (5 bases). The germline V gene has CDR1 MNHEY and CDR2 SMNVEV (reference sequence). The CDR3 is 13 amino acids. Trimming took 6 bases from V and 4 from J, leaving 12 bases between them. The CDR3, as DNA: TGTGCCAGCAGAGAGACAGCTCTCTATGGCTACACCTTC. It specifies CASRETALYGYTF.

The V call is TRBV7-3, the J call TRBJ2-1, with 12 bases fitting TRBD2. Germline trimming cut 4 bases from V and 2 bases from J; bases unmatched to any gene: 6. The CDR3 length is 17 residues. Germline lookup yields CDR1 SGHTA and CDR2 FQGTGA. CDR3 bases: TGTGCCAGCAGCTCCTCTCCTAGCGGGAGGGCCTACAATGAGCAGTTCTTC. As protein: CASSSSPSGRAYNEQFF.